This T cell receptor (beta chain) was captured in a study of T cells in tuberculosis. Using immunoSEQ multiplex PCR, the repertoire was profiled, and TCRdb retains in-frame clones only, with some absent. The table records roughly 28,000 clones, almost 90% of them present only once. This CDR3 comprises 14 residues. Deletions cut 2 bases from V and 2 bases from J, with 9 bases between. CDR1 is SGDLS and CDR2 is YYNGEE in the germline V gene. Sequenced material: PBMCs. The chain uses TRBV9 and TRBJ2-3; perhaps TRBD1 as D (6 bases). This sequence originates from a donor under 30 with latent tuberculosis or without tuberculosis infection. CDR3 DNA sequence: TGTGCCAGCAGCGTGGGGGCCAACACAGATACGCAGTATTTT. As protein: CASSVGANTDTQYF.